Each of the 7 T cell receptor beta chains below was sequenced from the same sample in a study of cytomegalovirus exposure and HLA in healthy donors. It was with 60 Vbeta and 13 Jbeta primers that the PCR ran. This table comes from immunoSEQ multiplex PCR, and its TCRdb copy is limited to in-frame clones, with some not included. The top ten hold 2.1% of the sample, which has 85,000 to 90,000 clones, about 66% seen once. Sequences were obtained from PBMCs. These receptors came from a man between 25 and 39 years old in good health and CMV-seronegative.

The V call is TRBV7-8, the J call TRBJ1-1, with D maybe TRBD1 (5 bases). This CDR3 region has 14 residues. Germline V lookup: CDR1 SGHVS, CDR2 FQNEAQ. The V end was cut by 6 bases, the J end by 0 bases, with 11 bases between. The chain's CDR3 is CASRQGQMNTEAFF. The CDR3 bases are TGTGCCAGCAGACAAGGACAAATGAACACTGAAGCTTTCTTT.

This rearrangement joins TRBV29-1 to TRBJ2-1; 10 bases are shared with TRBD2. V gave up 4 bases and J gave up 7 bases; unmatched junction bases: 7. Germline V CDR1 and CDR2: SQVTM, ANQGSEA. The CDR3 runs to 14 residues. CDR3 sequence: CSVVPLAGVNEQFF. The CDR3 DNA follows: TGCAGCGTTGTCCCGCTAGCGGGAGTGAATGAGCAGTTCTTC.

This clone was seen a few times. The gene calls are TRBV7-9 and TRBJ1-2; the match to TRBD1 covers 7 bases. V lost 2 bases and J lost 1; bases outside the gene matches: 13. CDR1 and CDR2 (germline): SEHNR, FQNEAQ (reference sequence). The CDR3 has 18 residues. The CDR3 sequence is CASSLSVKGADSNYGYTF. The DNA for the CDR3 is TGTGCCAGCAGCTTATCTGTTAAGGGGGCAGACAGTAACTATGGCTACACCTTC.

The chain joins TRBV7-6 to TRBJ1-2, with D uncertain. The CDR3 loop spans 13 amino acids. Between the trimmed V and J ends, which lost 2 bases and 6 bases, there was a span of 10 bases. The germline gives CDR1 SGHVS, CDR2 FNYEAQ. This CDR3 reads CASSLTASDGYTF. In DNA form, the CDR3 reads TGTGCCAGCAGCTTAACAGCATCCGATGGCTACACCTTC.

In nucleotides, the CDR3 is TGTGCCAGCATCCTAAGTACAGGGGCCACAATTTCCGGGGAGCTGTTTTTT. Translating gives CASILSTGATISGELFF. The chain combines TRBV7-9 with TRBJ2-2, with 7 nucleotides matching TRBD1. The germline V gene encodes CDR1 SEHNR and CDR2 FQNEAQ (reference sequence). The length of the CDR3 is 17 residues. V shed 7 bases, J shed 6 bases, and the junction held 17 bases outside the gene matches.

The rearrangement joins TRBV4-3 to TRBJ2-1; 12 bases align to TRBD2. This CDR3 contains 18 residues. J was trimmed by 10 bases and V by 1 base; bases with no gene match: 14. Germline CDR1 reads LGHNA; CDR2 reads YSLEER. CDR3 in DNA: TGCGCCAGCAGCCAAGGGGCTAGCGGGGGGGGTTACAATGACGAGCAGTTCTTC. Its protein is CASSQGASGGGYNDEQFF.

The genes are TRBV13 and TRBJ2-3, with D perhaps matching TRBD2 (5 bases). The CDR3 loop spans 14 amino acids. Germline-derived CDR1 and CDR2 are PRHDT and FYEKMQ (reference sequence). Deletions cut 4 bases from V and 5 bases from J, with 13 bases between. Here the CDR3 reads CASSYGLQRDTQYF. As DNA, the CDR3 is TGTGCCAGCAGCTACGGACTGCAAAGAGATACGCAGTATTTT.